The T cell receptor beta chain described here comes from a study of CXCR3-negative and CXCR3-positive naive CD8 T cells. Regarding the study as a whole: Comparison of naive subsets found surface CD5 to be comparable, and TCR strength was inferred on the basis of TRB CDR3 properties. With respect to TRBV-TRBJ usage, naive CXCR3-negative and CXCR3-positive cells were similar; memory differed.

Naive CD8+ T cells carried a CD45RO-CCR7+CD27+CD95- phenotype. Germline values: CDR1 SQVTM, CDR2 ANQGSEA. CDR3 length: 12 amino acids. With regard to this clonotype: As yet, its antigen is unknown.

Each TRB cDNA library was prepared by 5' RACE (with UMI labels). Using the 5' RACE reads, TCRdb records one entry per CDR3 protein without DNA. This sample's clone table lists approximately 66,000 distinct CDR3 sequences. This clonotype was obtained from a human donor in good health. Some clones in this sample may be carry-over from other donors' samples. Material for sequencing was naive CXCR3- CD8+ T cells from blood. Specified subset: CD45RO-CCR7+CD27+CD95- naive CD8+ T cells lacking CXCR3 (TNR3-). The V gene is TRBV29-1, the J gene TRBJ2-7. CDR3 sequence reads: CSVAWAGYEQYF.